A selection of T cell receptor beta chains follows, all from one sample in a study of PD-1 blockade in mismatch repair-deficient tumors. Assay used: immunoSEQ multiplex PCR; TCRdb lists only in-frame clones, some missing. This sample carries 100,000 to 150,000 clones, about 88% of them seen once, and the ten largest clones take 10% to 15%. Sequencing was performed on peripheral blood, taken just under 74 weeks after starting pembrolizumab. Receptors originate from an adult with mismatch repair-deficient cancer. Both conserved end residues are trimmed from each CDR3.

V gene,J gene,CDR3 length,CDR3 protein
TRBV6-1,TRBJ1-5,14,ASSDPRQVRNQPQH
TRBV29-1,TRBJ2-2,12,SVELAENFGELF
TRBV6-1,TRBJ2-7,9,ASPQPGPQY
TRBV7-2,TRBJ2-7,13,ASSLVGGSTYEQY
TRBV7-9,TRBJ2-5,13,ASTRDRWVRETQY
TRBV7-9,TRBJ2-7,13,ASSPPGLAGYEQY
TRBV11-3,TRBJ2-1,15,ASSAGRFWSRNNEQF
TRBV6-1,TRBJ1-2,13,ASIGITGGLYGYT
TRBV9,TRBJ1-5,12,ASSTGGVGQPQH
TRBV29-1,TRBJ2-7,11,SVEDKRGYEQY
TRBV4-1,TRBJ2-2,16,ASSHKGTSGSGGGELF
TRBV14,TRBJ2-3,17,ASSQVPRSGGPSTDTQY
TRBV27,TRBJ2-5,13,ASSLWAGRRETQY
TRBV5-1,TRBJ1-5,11,ASSLDSNQPQH
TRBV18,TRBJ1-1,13,ASSPRGVIAAEAF
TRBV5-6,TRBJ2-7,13,ASSLSLAGAYEQY
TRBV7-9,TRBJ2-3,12,ATRLAESTDTQY
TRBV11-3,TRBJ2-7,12,ASSPRGEAYEQY
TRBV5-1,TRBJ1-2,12,ASSLAEQDYGYT
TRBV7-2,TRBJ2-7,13,ASSLELGRGREQY
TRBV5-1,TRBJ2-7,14,ASSYGTTRGPYEQY
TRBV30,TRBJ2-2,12,ASPGTGLTGELF
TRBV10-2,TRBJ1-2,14,ASSAGTGGPNYGYT
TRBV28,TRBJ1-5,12,ASSLRQVNQPQH
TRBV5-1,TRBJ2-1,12,ASSRPQGQNEQF
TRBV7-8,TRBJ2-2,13,ASSLSWGGTGELF
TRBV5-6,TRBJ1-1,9,ASSFGPEAF
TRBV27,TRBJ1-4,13,ASSLVSGVEEKLF
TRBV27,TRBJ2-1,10,ASSLSLHEQF
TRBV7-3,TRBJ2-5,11,ASSLSREETQY
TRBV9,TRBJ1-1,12,ASSPGTGGTEAF
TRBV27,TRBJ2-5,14,ASSGFGGDDQETQY
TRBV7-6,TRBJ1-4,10,ASSFLRGELF
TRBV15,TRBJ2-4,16,ATSRSLNLRGAKNIQY
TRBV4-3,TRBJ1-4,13,ASSQTGQGHEKLF
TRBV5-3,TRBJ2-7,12,ARNGIVGPYEQY
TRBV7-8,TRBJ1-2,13,ASSPWTGSPLGYT
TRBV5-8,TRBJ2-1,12,ASRNLAGANEQF
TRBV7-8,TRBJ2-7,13,ASSLTLAQGSEQY
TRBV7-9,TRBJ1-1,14,ASSPPGQGRNTEAF
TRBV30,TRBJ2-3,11,AWSERGRDTQY
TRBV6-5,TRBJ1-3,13,ASSPGGGYGNTIY
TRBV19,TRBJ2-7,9,ATETAYEQY
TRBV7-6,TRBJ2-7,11,ASSLGQDYEQY
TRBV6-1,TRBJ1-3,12,ASSRGDRANTIY
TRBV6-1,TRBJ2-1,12,ASRDGLAGDEQF
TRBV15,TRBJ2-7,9,ATSSGFESF
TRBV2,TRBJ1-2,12,ASSPPWTGDGYT
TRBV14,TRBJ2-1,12,ASSQGSSGNEQF